The next 29 T cell receptor beta chains were all read from a single sample in a study of T cell responses to AZD1222 COVID-19 vaccine. Sequencing used immunoSEQ multiplex PCR; TCRdb keeps in-frame clones, though not all of them. The sample lists about 110,000 clones, almost 90% occurring once. The sequencing here drew on peripheral blood, taken on day 0 of AZD1222 vaccination. Receptor source: an adult in good health.

This chain uses TRBV24-1 with TRBJ2-2; D is undetermined. The CDR3 loop spans 14 amino acids. CDR1 and CDR2 (germline): KGHDR, SFDVKD. Trimming pared 9 bases from V and 4 bases from J, leaving 14 bases between. For the CDR3, the DNA is TGTGCCACCCGGCCCCCCCATGGCACCGGGGAGCTGTTTTTT. It codes for CATRPPHGTGELFF.

In this sample, this clone turned up a few times. The J gene is TRBJ1-1, the V gene TRBV28; a weak D match, TRBD1 (5 bases). The CDR3 totals 12 residues. The germline CDR1 and CDR2 sequences are MDHEN and SYDVKM. Between the trimmed V and J ends, which lost 5 bases and 8 bases, there was a span of 12 bases. The CDR3 coding sequence is TGTGCCAGCAGTGATTATGGGGGAGAAGCTTTCTTT. Its translation is CASSDYGGEAFF.

This chain joins TRBV9 and TRBJ2-3; 10 nucleotides agree with TRBD2. The CDR3 has 16 residues. V lost 1 base to trimming and J lost 3 bases; unmatched junction nucleotides: 5. The germline V gene encodes CDR1 SGDLS and CDR2 YYNGEE. CDR3 loop: CASSVIAGGRTDTQYF. The CDR3 region has the DNA TGTGCCAGCAGCGTAATAGCGGGAGGAAGGACAGATACGCAGTATTTT.

The CDR3 region is CAISDPSLGKGLHNEQFF. As DNA, the CDR3 is TGTGCCATCAGTGATCCCTCGCTAGGAAAGGGTCTGCACAATGAGCAGTTCTTC. The genes are TRBV10-3 and TRBJ2-1; D not certain. Germline V gene sequence: CDR1 ENHRY, CDR2 SYGVKD. Trimming stripped 3 bases from V and 5 bases from J, with 23 bases between. This CDR3 region has 18 residues.

V is TRBV6-5 and J is TRBJ1-1, with 7 bases lining up with TRBD1. V shed 6 bases, J shed 3 bases, and the junction held 7 bases outside the gene matches. Germline V gene sequence: CDR1 MNHEY, CDR2 SVGAGI. The CDR3 consists of 14 residues. The CDR3 coding sequence is TGTGCCAGCAGGCCCCCAACAGGGGACACTGAAGCTTTCTTT. It yields the protein CASRPPTGDTEAFF.

The chain carries TRBV29-1 and TRBJ1-2; no reliable D call. Germline V gene lookup returns CDR1 SQVTM and CDR2 ANQGSEA. The germline V and J ends were trimmed by 2 bases and 4 bases, with 11 bases remaining between them. This CDR3 contains 13 residues. The CDR3 sequence: CSVEIGISYGYTF. The CDR3 DNA reads as TGCAGCGTTGAAATAGGGATCTCCTATGGCTACACCTTC.

This clone appeared a single time. The chain employs TRBV5-1 and TRBJ2-2; D is perhaps TRBD1 (6 bases). The CDR3 sequence is 14 residues long. The ends were cut back, 5 bases at V and 1 base at J, with 9 bases in the middle. CDR1 is SGHRS, CDR2 YFSETQ, per germline. CDR3: CASRAGVNTGELFF. CDR3 in DNA: TGCGCCAGCAGAGCAGGGGTGAACACCGGGGAGCTGTTTTTT.

The V call is TRBV27, the J call TRBJ1-5; a possible D gene is TRBD1 (6 bases). The germline gives CDR1 MNHEY, CDR2 SMNVEV (reference sequence). CDR3 length: 13 residues. V was pared by 1 base and J by 7 bases, with 8 bases between. The chain's CDR3 is CASSLWGRQPQHF. The CDR3 DNA reads TGTGCCAGCAGTTTATGGGGGCGGCAGCCCCAGCATTTT.

J is TRBJ1-3 and V is TRBV28; possible D gene TRBD1, 6 bases. From germline, CDR1 is MDHEN and CDR2 SYDVKM. This CDR3 has 16 amino acids. The V gene lost 6 bases and the J gene lost 1 base, with 16 bases spanning the gap. The CDR3 loop is CASRPPTGTSGNTIYF. The CDR3 nucleotides read TGTGCCAGCAGGCCCCCGACAGGTACTTCTGGAAACACCATATATTTT.

This chain links TRBV19 with TRBJ2-7, with D possibly being TRBD2 (6 bases). This CDR3 is built from 13 residues. V was trimmed by 1 base and J by 4 bases, leaving 8 bases between them. The germline gives CDR1 LNHDA, CDR2 SQIVND (reference sequence). The CDR3 is CASSIGEAYEQYF. The CDR3 bases are TGTGCCAGTAGTATAGGGGAGGCTTACGAGCAGTACTTC. Using reference TRBV19 and TRBJ2-7 for the parts outside the CDR3, the full variable domain is DGGITQSPKYLFRKEGQNVTLSCEQNLNHDAMYWYRQDPGQGLRLIYYSQIVNDFQKGDIAEGYSVSREKKESFPLTVTSAQKNPTAFYLCASSIGEAYEQYFGPGTRLTVT.

This rearrangement joins TRBV12-3 or TRBV12-4 to TRBJ1-2; D may be TRBD1 (6 bases). The CDR3 length is 12 residues. Trimming removed 5 bases from V and 7 bases from J, with 11 bases in between. The CDR3 sequence is CASSLPGAGYTF. CDR3 nucleotides: TGTGCCAGCAGTCTACCGGGGGCTGGCTACACCTTC.

The rearrangement joins TRBV6-5 to TRBJ1-2, with a weak D call TRBD1 (5 bases). Germline V gene data show CDR1 as MNHEY and CDR2 as SVGAGI. V was trimmed by 7 bases and J by 4 bases, leaving 16 bases between them. The CDR3 has 14 residues. CDR3 bases: TGTGCCAGCAATATGGGGGGGGACGGCTATGGCTACACCTTC. It specifies CASNMGGDGYGYTF.

The V call is TRBV4-1, the J call TRBJ1-2, with 8 positions matching TRBD1. Per the germline V gene, CDR1 is MGHRA and CDR2 is YSYEKL. Unmatched junction bases numbered 9, after V lost 1 base and J lost 8 bases. The CDR3 is 15 residues long. The CDR3 DNA follows: TGCGCCAGCAGCCAAGGAACTGGACAGGGTAGAGGCTACACCTTC. Translating it yields CASSQGTGQGRGYTF.

The genes are TRBV6-4 and TRBJ1-1, with D unclear. Per the germline V gene, CDR1 is MRHNA and CDR2 is SNTAGT. Trimming took 5 bases from V and 1 from J, leaving 8 bases between them. The CDR3 sequence is 13 residues long. CDR3 protein: CASSSTGNTEAFF. CDR3 sequence (DNA): TGTGCCAGCAGTTCGACGGGGAACACTGAAGCTTTCTTT.

The rearrangement uses TRBV5-4 and TRBJ1-1, with D tentatively TRBD1 (5 bases). Germline V lookup: CDR1 SGHNT, CDR2 YYREEE (reference sequence). The CDR3 loop spans 16 amino acids. Deletions cut 0 bases from V and 1 base from J, with 13 bases between. CDR3 bases: TGTGCCAGCAGCTTGGAGGGGCTGGGGGGGAACACTGAAGCTTTCTTT. As protein: CASSLEGLGGNTEAFF.

The rearrangement links TRBV28 to TRBJ2-1; either TRBD1 or TRBD2 may supply D (5 bases each). The CDR3 spans 19 residues. Germline V gives CDR1 MDHEN, CDR2 SYDVKM. V lost 6 bases and J 6 bases, leaving 30 bases between the germline ends. CDR3 nucleotide sequence: TGTGCCAGCAGCCCACGGGACCGGGACGTCCCCCTAATTAGCAATGAGCAGTTCTTC. Protein: CASSPRDRDVPLISNEQFF.

The DNA of the CDR3 is TGTGCCAGCAGCGTAGAGTCGGTTAATGAAAAACTGTTTTTT. It translates to CASSVESVNEKLFF. The chain has TRBV9 and TRBJ1-4; D gene unclear. The CDR3 is 14 residues long. V gave up 0 bases and J gave up 4 bases, with 7 bases separating them. CDR1 is SGDLS, CDR2 YYNGEE, per germline.

The rearrangement links TRBV19 to TRBJ2-5, with a tentative D call TRBD1 (5 bases). This CDR3 comprises 13 residues. Trimming stripped 2 bases from V and 3 bases from J, with 7 bases between. Germline loops: CDR1 LNHDA, CDR2 SQIVND (reference sequence). The CDR3 DNA is TGTGCCAGTAGTATATTCAGGGAAGAGACCCAGTACTTC. Translation: CASSIFREETQYF.

The rearrangement uses TRBV11-2 and TRBJ2-2; no definite D call. In germline, CDR1 is SGHAT, CDR2 FQNNGV. V was cut by 7 bases and J by 5 bases, with 11 bases left in between. CDR3 length equals 13 residues. The CDR3 DNA reads as TGTGCCAGCACCCTAGTGGGGACCGGGGAGCTGTTTTTT. This sequence encodes CASTLVGTGELFF.

This clone was seen a single time. The chain is built from TRBV5-4 and TRBJ1-5; no reliable D call. This CDR3 spans 15 amino acids. Trimming stripped 0 bases from V and 4 bases from J, with 11 bases between. Germline lookup yields CDR1 SGHNT and CDR2 YYREEE (reference sequence). The CDR3 reads CASSLGGRPNQPQHF. In DNA, the CDR3 is TGTGCCAGCAGCTTGGGCGGCAGACCAAATCAGCCCCAGCATTTT.

V usage is TRBV7-9 and J usage is TRBJ1-5, with D maybe TRBD1 (6 bases). V was shortened by 5 bases and J by 0 bases, with 14 bases between the two germline ends. The CDR3 covers 16 residues. CDR1 SEHNR and CDR2 FQNEAQ come from the germline V gene (reference sequence). The CDR3 loop reads CASSTGTLYSNQPQHF. The CDR3 bases are TGTGCCAGCAGCACCGGGACACTTTATAGCAATCAGCCCCAGCATTTT.

The chain recombines TRBV7-9 with TRBJ1-1; possible D gene TRBD1, 5 bases. CDR1 and CDR2 from the germline V gene are SEHNR and FQNEAQ (reference sequence). V was shortened by 4 bases and J by 4 bases, with 13 bases between the two germline ends. This CDR3 is built from 14 residues. The CDR3 DNA sequence: TGTGCCAGCAGCTCGCAGGGCGGGGGCACTGAAGCTTTCTTT. Protein: CASSSQGGGTEAFF. Using reference TRBV7-9 and TRBJ1-1 for the parts outside the CDR3, the full variable domain is DTGVSQNPRHKITKRGQNVTFRCDPISEHNRLYWYRQTLGQGPEFLTYFQNEAQLEKSRLLSDRFSAERPKGSFSTLEIQRTEQGDSAMYLCASSSQGGGTEAFFGQGTRLTVV.

The chain uses TRBV5-1 and TRBJ1-2; no clear D gene. Germline V gives CDR1 SGHRS, CDR2 YFSETQ. Trimming took off 1 base at V and 5 bases at J, with 6 bases between the two ends. The CDR3 spans 12 residues. CDR3 residues: CASSLTMYGYTF. In DNA, the CDR3 is TGCGCCAGCAGCTTGACCATGTATGGCTACACCTTC.

The chain couples TRBV11-3 to TRBJ2-2, with 13 positions matching TRBD2. Germline V gene lookup returns CDR1 SGHNT and CDR2 YENEEA. V gave up 5 bases and J gave up 3 bases; unmatched junction bases: 6. This CDR3 is 17 amino acids long. CDR3 nucleotides: TGTGCCAGCAGCCCTCGCGGACTAGCGGGAGACACCGGGGAGCTGTTTTTT. Its translation is CASSPRGLAGDTGELFF.

The chain uses TRBV7-2 and TRBJ1-1; no definite D call. Germline-derived CDR1 and CDR2 are SGHTA and FQGNSA. This CDR3 has 13 amino acids. The ends were cut back, 0 bases at V and 5 bases at J, with 7 bases in the middle. As DNA, the CDR3 is TGTGCCAGCAGCTTAGCCGGGCGGACTGAAGCTTTCTTT. Its protein is CASSLAGRTEAFF.

This clone was detected once. The V gene is TRBV5-1, the J gene TRBJ1-2; the D gene is possibly TRBD1 (5 bases). Germline loops: CDR1 SGHRS, CDR2 YFSETQ. Trimming shortened V by 1 base and J by 5 bases, and 12 bases separated the two germline ends. This CDR3 is 14 amino acids long. The CDR3 DNA reads as TGCGCCAGCAGCTTGACTCCGGGGGAGTATGGCTACACCTTC. Its translation: CASSLTPGEYGYTF.

The genes are TRBV19 and TRBJ2-2, with D hard to call. The V end was cut by 9 bases, the J end by 0 bases, with 8 bases between. CDR3 length equals 13 residues. Germline V gene lookup returns CDR1 LNHDA and CDR2 SQIVND (reference sequence). CDR3 sequence reads: CASLRTNTGELFF. The CDR3 region has the DNA TGTGCCAGCCTTAGAACGAACACCGGGGAGCTGTTTTTT.

This clone came up a few times. The chain links TRBV5-1 to TRBJ1-2; D uncertain. With 0 bases removed from V and 4 bases from J, the gap between germline ends came to 10 bases. The length of the CDR3 is 14 residues. Looked up from germline, CDR1 is SGHRS and CDR2 is YFSETQ. In DNA form, the CDR3 reads TGCGCCAGCAGCTTGGCCGGAGAGGGCTATGGCTACACCTTC. This encodes CASSLAGEGYGYTF.

The J gene is TRBJ1-2, the V gene TRBV27; D is possibly TRBD1 (5 bases). CDR1 is MNHEY, CDR2 SMNVEV, per germline (reference sequence). The CDR3 consists of 13 residues. The V and J ends lost 5 bases and 4 bases respectively, with 11 bases between them. The CDR3: CASSPSQGYGYTF. The CDR3 coding sequence is TGTGCCAGCAGTCCCTCCCAGGGCTATGGCTACACCTTC.